The clone carrying this T cell receptor beta chain was seen many times. The read finishes 3 residues shy of the CDR3 end, and the germline J gene is used to complete it. This record comes from a study of T cell clonality in common variable immunodeficiency. Using immunoSEQ multiplex PCR, the repertoire was profiled, and TCRdb retains in-frame clones only, with some absent. This sample carries about 37,000 clones, none of them present only once. CDR3 length equals 16 residues. Trimming took off 0 bases at V and 4 bases at J, with 14 bases between the two ends. In germline, CDR1 is SGDLS, CDR2 YYNGEE. The receptor's source is a person aged 18 to 70 in good health. Input material: peripheral blood mononuclear cells. The chain uses TRBV9 and TRBJ2-1, with D tentatively TRBD2 (6 bases). The CDR3: CASSVDSSGLYNEQFF. CDR3 DNA, as far as it was read: TGTGCCAGCAGCGTAGATAGTAGCGGTCTGTACAATGAG. Complete variable domain (other parts from reference TRBV9 and TRBJ2-1): DSGVTQTPKHLITATGQRVTLRCSPRSGDLSVYWYQQSLDQGLQFLIQYYNGEERAKGNILERFSAQQFPDLHSELNLSSLELGDSALYFCASSVDSSGLYNEQFFGPGTRLTVL.